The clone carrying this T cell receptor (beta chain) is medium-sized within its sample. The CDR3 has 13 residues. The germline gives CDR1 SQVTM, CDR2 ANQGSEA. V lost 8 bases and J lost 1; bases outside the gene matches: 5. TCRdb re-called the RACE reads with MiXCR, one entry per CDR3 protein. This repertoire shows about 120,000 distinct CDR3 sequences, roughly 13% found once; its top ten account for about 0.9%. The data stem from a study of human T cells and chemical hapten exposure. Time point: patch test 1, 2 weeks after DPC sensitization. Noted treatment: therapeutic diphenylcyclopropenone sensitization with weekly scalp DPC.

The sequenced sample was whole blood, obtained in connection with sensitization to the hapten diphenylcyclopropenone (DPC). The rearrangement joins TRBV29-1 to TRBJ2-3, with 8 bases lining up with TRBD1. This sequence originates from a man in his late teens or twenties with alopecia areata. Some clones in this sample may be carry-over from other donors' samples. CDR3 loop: CSIDRGGTDTQYF. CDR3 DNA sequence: TGCAGCATCGACAGGGGCGGCACAGATACGCAGTATTTT.